This TCR beta chain was found in a study of T cells after yellow fever vaccination. In the study overall: Preparation used SMART-Seq v4 Ultra Low Input for the low-cell-number fractions. General study points: Bulk-population clonotypes that are abundant could appear as contaminants in FACS-sorted repertoires. Reappearance after the booster was seen for most primary-vaccination clones, at 95% to 96% CD4 and 88% CD8.

This clonotype appeared many times. Antigen unknown. By 5'RACE template switching, TCR cDNA was produced, with a universal primer site and UMIs added in the process. TCRdb re-called the 5' RACE reads through MiXCR, storing one row per CDR3 protein. The data show about 350,000 distinct CDR3 sequences, about 4% seen once. CDR3 length: 14 residues. Germline CDR1 is SGHTA and CDR2 is FQGNSA. V shed 5 bases and J shed 0 bases, with 9 bases lying between them. The sequencing here drew on PBMCs, taken 5 days after the yellow fever booster vaccination. The source is a man aged 18 to 35 who received the YFV17D yellow fever vaccine. The chain carries TRBV7-2 and TRBJ2-3; D not resolved. CDR3 residues: CASSASGSTDTQYF. For the CDR3, the DNA is TGTGCCAGCAGCGCCTCGGGTAGCACAGATACGCAGTATTTT.